This T cell receptor beta chain was documented in a study of glioma-infiltrating T cells after dendritic cell vaccination (dated by TCRdb to the mid-2010s). The study in broad terms: A cohort of roughly 15 glioblastoma patients from Phase I and II dendritic cell vaccination trials was included, of whom 9 were newly diagnosed and 6 had recurrent disease. Between about 2003 and 2012, patients were given autologous tumor lysate-pulsed dendritic cell vaccination. The vaccine consisted of monocyte-derived dendritic cells cultured about 7 days with IL-4 and GM-CSF, then pulsed overnight with autologous tumor lysate. Each patient was given three intradermal dendritic cell vaccine injections, spaced two weeks apart, in the arm below the axilla. In glioblastoma patients vaccinated with dendritic cells, deep sequencing of TCR beta CDR3 regions served to measure tumor-infiltrating lymphocyte content and to compare repertoires between tumor and blood. TCR sequencing metrics, including TIL content and tumor-blood repertoire overlap, were correlated with survival after dendritic cell vaccination.

Concerning this clone itself: Its specific antigen is unknown. Per-base quality was not reported, and no clone a single base away is much larger than it.

General conclusions and limits of the study: Longer time to progression and overall survival after dendritic cell vaccination were predicted by higher estimated pretreatment TIL content. No direct relationship between TCR clonality and survival was found, suggesting a diverse polyclonal response may matter. The cohort was small and heterogeneous, only a few patients had full blood and tumor sets, and even fewer had initial-recurrent tumor pairs. The TCR overlap response model with three groups was called speculative and said to need prospective validation.

In the paper's terms, the time point label means: after dendritic cell vaccination, including at tumor progression/relapse. Patients were selected on the basis of adequate residual fresh-frozen tumor tissue and more than two years of available survival data. An isocitrate dehydrogenase mutation was not carried by any of the glioblastoma patients, although molecular status was otherwise variable. PBMC were collected before vaccination, two weeks after the third vaccination, and at tumor progression if tumor progression occurred. The Qiagen DNeasy Blood extraction Kit was used for extraction of genomic DNA. The immunoSEQ assay amplified TCRB CDR3 regions from around 2 micrograms of genomic DNA, or from all available DNA when less than that amount was available. The multiplex PCR relied on 60 forward primers for TCR V beta segments and 13 reverse primers for J beta segments. To estimate the number of reads per starting template, synthetic control templates were added to each sample at limiting dilution. The Illumina HiSeq System generated sequencing reads of 87 bp. In the paper's pipeline: PCR and sequencing errors were removed by merging closely related sequences with a nearest neighbor algorithm. TCR overlap was measured as the percentage of unique tumor TCR beta sequences also present in the same patient's peripheral blood. TCRdb took this table from immuneACCESS and kept in-frame rearrangements with V and J called. Such tables lack part of the clones; where checked against another copy, unresolved V genes explain under half of the gap, and the rest is unexplained. V and J calls and clone size are as listed in that table; D and trimming were resolved from the DNA. In this sample the table shows 20,000 to 30,000 clones, 85% to 90% of which occur a single time. About 3.2% of the sample goes to the ten largest clones.

V gives up 2 bases and J gives up 1 base, and the segment between their germline ends measures 7 bases. Reading the germline V gene gives CDR1 SGHAT and CDR2 FQNNGV. The CDR3 holds 14 amino acids from the cysteine to the phenylalanine. The CDR3 DNA has 42 bases and is translated from base 1. The rearranged chain carries TRBV11-2 and TRBJ2-3; the D region possibly corresponds to TRBD1 (6 bases align). The source of this sequence is a human donor with glioblastoma. The sample consisted of blood, taken after dendritic cell vaccination. CDR3 loop: CASSLNRGTDTQYF. Here is the DNA: TGTGCCAGCAGCTTAAACAGGGGCACAGATACGCAGTATTTT.